The TCR beta chain described here comes from a study of HIV-infected children after antiretroviral therapy interruption. General study points: The CD45RA+ naive sort may contain some EMRA or stem memory cells.

The TCR library was built from RNA with a 3' RACE protocol and unique molecular identifiers. TCRdb fed the 3' RACE reads into MiXCR, producing one record per CDR3 protein. The sample lists about 46,000 distinct CDR3 sequences, 4.3% occurring once. Treatment noted: PENTA 11 planned treatment interruption arm or continuous ART arm. This clonotype was counted ten times or more. Its specificity is unknown. The sequenced sample was CD45RA+ CD4+ T cells from PBMCs, pooled from several time points, obtained from a donor given antiretroviral therapy, either interrupted or continuous. Subset: naive CD4+ CD45RA+ CD45RO- T cells. This receptor was obtained from a pool of human donors with HIV.

CDR3 sequence reads: CASKLDRAGELFF. For the CDR3, the DNA is TGTGCCAGTAAGCTCGACCGGGCCGGGGAGCTGTTTTTT. V gene TRBV19 combines with J gene TRBJ2-2; D is unclear. Trimming took off 7 bases at V and 6 bases at J, with 12 bases between the two ends. CDR3 length: 13 residues. In germline, CDR1 is LNHDA, CDR2 SQIVND (reference sequence).